This is a list of T cell receptor beta chains from one sample in a study of cytomegalovirus exposure and HLA in healthy donors. This table comes from immunoSEQ multiplex PCR, and its TCRdb copy is limited to in-frame clones, with some not included. The sample shows around 160,000 clones, 75% of them seen only once. What was sequenced was PBMCs. Receptor source: a woman aged 40 to 50 in good health and CMV-seropositive. Both conserved end residues are part of each CDR3. Fields, in order: V gene, clone size, D gene, J gene, CDR3 protein, CDR3 DNA. A D gene is named only where the DNA matches it firmly. Expanded clones get a size class; other rows say once, few or many, or leave the size out.

v_gene: TRBV5-1; abundance: NA; d_gene: NA; j_gene: TRBJ1-5; CDR3aa: CASSLNSGNQPQHF; CDR3nt: TGCGCCAGCAGCTTGAATTCAGGGAACCAGCCCCAGCATTTT
v_gene: TRBV7-8; abundance: NA; d_gene: NA; j_gene: TRBJ1-5; CDR3aa: CASSLGQRNQPQHF; CDR3nt: TGTGCCAGCAGCCTTGGACAGCGCAATCAGCCCCAGCATTTT
v_gene: TRBV14; abundance: NA; d_gene: NA; j_gene: TRBJ2-7; CDR3aa: CASSPPRESSYEQYF; CDR3nt: TGCGCCAGCAGCCCCCCTAGGGAGAGCTCCTACGAGCAGTACTTC
v_gene: TRBV5-1; abundance: NA; d_gene: TRBD1; j_gene: TRBJ2-2; CDR3aa: CASSKGQGALGELFF; CDR3nt: TGCGCCAGCAGCAAGGGACAGGGGGCGCTCGGGGAGCTGTTTTTT
v_gene: TRBV5-1; abundance: NA; d_gene: NA; j_gene: TRBJ1-1; CDR3aa: CASSWTAPTTEAFF; CDR3nt: TGCGCCAGCAGCTGGACAGCACCCACCACTGAAGCTTTCTTT
v_gene: TRBV2; abundance: NA; d_gene: NA; j_gene: TRBJ2-7; CDR3aa: CASTGDKVVSYF; CDR3nt: TGTGCCAGCACCGGGGACAAGGTGGTGTCGTACTTC
v_gene: TRBV6-1; abundance: NA; d_gene: NA; j_gene: TRBJ1-3; CDR3aa: CASSQTAGSGNTIYF; CDR3nt: TGTGCCAGCAGTCAAACTGCGGGGTCGGGAAACACCATATATTTT
v_gene: TRBV28; abundance: NA; d_gene: TRBD1; j_gene: TRBJ1-1; CDR3aa: CASSFQLLGTGCSF; CDR3nt: TGTGCCAGCAGTTTCCAATTACTCGGGACAGGGTGTTCCTTT
v_gene: TRBV28; abundance: once; d_gene: TRBD1; j_gene: TRBJ2-7; CDR3aa: CASSLWGQGVGYEQYF; CDR3nt: TGTGCCAGCAGTTTATGGGGACAGGGGGTAGGCTACGAGCAGTACTTC
v_gene: TRBV6-5; abundance: NA; d_gene: TRBD2; j_gene: TRBJ2-3; CDR3aa: CASSLIAGPGDTQYF; CDR3nt: TGTGCCAGCAGTCTAATAGCGGGGCCGGGGGATACGCAGTATTTT
v_gene: TRBV6-5; abundance: NA; d_gene: NA; j_gene: TRBJ1-2; CDR3aa: CASSSDGDYGYTF; CDR3nt: TGTGCCAGCAGTTCCGACGGGGACTATGGCTACACCTTC
v_gene: TRBV12-5; abundance: NA; d_gene: NA; j_gene: TRBJ2-3; CDR3aa: CASSSREFTDTQYF; CDR3nt: TGTGCTAGTTCATCGAGAGAGTTCACAGATACGCAGTATTTT
v_gene: TRBV7-9; abundance: few; d_gene: TRBD1; j_gene: TRBJ1-3; CDR3aa: CASSPTGGEGNTIYF; CDR3nt: TGTGCCAGCAGCCCTACAGGGGGCGAAGGAAACACCATATATTTT
v_gene: TRBV9; abundance: NA; d_gene: TRBD1; j_gene: TRBJ1-4; CDR3aa: CASSVGTGTGKLFF; CDR3nt: TGTGCCAGCAGCGTAGGGACAGGAACTGGAAAACTGTTTTTT
v_gene: TRBV2; abundance: NA; d_gene: TRBD1; j_gene: TRBJ2-7; CDR3aa: CASSRDRVSYEQYF; CDR3nt: TGTGCCAGCAGCCGGGACAGGGTATCCTACGAGCAGTACTTC
v_gene: TRBV19; abundance: once; d_gene: TRBD1; j_gene: TRBJ1-4; CDR3aa: CASSDRATNEKLFF; CDR3nt: TGTGCCAGTAGTGACAGGGCAACTAATGAAAAACTGTTTTTT
v_gene: TRBV5-1; abundance: NA; d_gene: NA; j_gene: TRBJ2-1; CDR3aa: CASSLGVGLADNEQFF; CDR3nt: TGCGCCAGCAGCTTGGGAGTTGGGCTAGCTGACAATGAGCAGTTCTTC
v_gene: TRBV2; abundance: NA; d_gene: TRBD1; j_gene: TRBJ2-7; CDR3aa: CASSASRTGGDEQYF; CDR3nt: TGTGCCAGCAGTGCCTCCAGGACAGGGGGTGACGAGCAGTACTTC
v_gene: TRBV5-1; abundance: few; d_gene: TRBD2; j_gene: TRBJ2-5; CDR3aa: CASSLTTTSGRRETQYF; CDR3nt: TGCGCCAGCAGCTTGACGACGACTAGCGGGAGGCGAGAGACCCAGTACTTC
v_gene: TRBV15; abundance: NA; d_gene: TRBD1; j_gene: TRBJ1-1; CDR3aa: CATSKARTGEEAFF; CDR3nt: TGTGCCACCAGCAAAGCAAGGACAGGGGAAGAAGCTTTCTTT
v_gene: TRBV4-3; abundance: NA; d_gene: TRBD2; j_gene: TRBJ2-7; CDR3aa: CASSPRLAAYEQYF; CDR3nt: TGCGCCAGCAGCCCGCGACTAGCGGCCTACGAGCAGTACTTC
v_gene: TRBV10-2; abundance: NA; d_gene: NA; j_gene: TRBJ2-7; CDR3aa: CASSENSYEQYF; CDR3nt: TGCGCCAGCAGTGAGAACAGTTACGAGCAGTACTTC
v_gene: TRBV12-5; abundance: NA; d_gene: TRBD2; j_gene: TRBJ2-7; CDR3aa: CASPTSGSYEQYF; CDR3nt: TGTGCTAGCCCGACTAGCGGGAGCTACGAGCAGTACTTC
v_gene: TRBV25-1; abundance: NA; d_gene: NA; j_gene: TRBJ1-4; CDR3aa: CASSEWVRGYEKLFF; CDR3nt: TGTGCCAGCAGTGAATGGGTCAGAGGCTATGAAAAACTGTTTTTT
v_gene: TRBV5-1; abundance: NA; d_gene: TRBD2; j_gene: TRBJ2-7; CDR3aa: CASSSGLAGGVQYF; CDR3nt: TGCGCCAGCAGCTCGGGACTAGCGGGTGGAGTGCAGTACTTC
v_gene: TRBV29-1; abundance: NA; d_gene: NA; j_gene: TRBJ2-3; CDR3aa: CSVAGSGTRTDTQYF; CDR3nt: TGCAGCGTGGCTGGGTCCGGGACTCGCACAGATACGCAGTATTTT
v_gene: TRBV9; abundance: NA; d_gene: TRBD1; j_gene: TRBJ1-1; CDR3aa: CASSDRQGAVTEAFF; CDR3nt: TGTGCCAGCAGCGATCGACAGGGGGCGGTCACTGAAGCTTTCTTT
v_gene: TRBV1; abundance: NA; d_gene: NA; j_gene: TRBJ2-1; CDR3aa: CTSSHQRERGYNEQFF; CDR3nt: TGCACCAGCAGCCACCAGCGGGAGAGAGGGTACAATGAGCAGTTCTTC
v_gene: TRBV28; abundance: NA; d_gene: NA; j_gene: TRBJ2-1; CDR3aa: CASTAANYNEQFF; CDR3nt: TGTGCCAGCACAGCGGCTAACTACAATGAGCAGTTCTTC
v_gene: TRBV6-1; abundance: NA; d_gene: NA; j_gene: TRBJ2-3; CDR3aa: CASSRLSTDTQYF; CDR3nt: TGTGCCAGCAGTCGACTGAGCACAGATACGCAGTATTTT
v_gene: TRBV6-1; abundance: NA; d_gene: TRBD1; j_gene: TRBJ1-4; CDR3aa: CAIKQGAGEKLFF; CDR3nt: TGTGCCATCAAACAGGGGGCGGGTGAAAAACTGTTTTTT
v_gene: TRBV6-5; abundance: few; d_gene: NA; j_gene: TRBJ1-1; CDR3aa: CASSFRVETEAFF; CDR3nt: TGTGCCAGCAGTTTTCGGGTAGAGACTGAAGCTTTCTTT
v_gene: TRBV5-1; abundance: NA; d_gene: NA; j_gene: TRBJ2-5; CDR3aa: CASSYQQDQETQYF; CDR3nt: TGCGCCAGCAGCTACCAACAGGATCAAGAGACCCAGTACTTC
v_gene: TRBV25-1; abundance: NA; d_gene: TRBD1; j_gene: TRBJ1-2; CDR3aa: CASSGQGAGYGYTF; CDR3nt: TGTGCCAGCAGTGGACAGGGGGCAGGGTATGGCTACACCTTC
v_gene: TRBV28; abundance: NA; d_gene: NA; j_gene: TRBJ2-3; CDR3aa: CASSLSRVSDTQYF; CDR3nt: TGTGCCAGCAGTTTATCCAGGGTTTCAGATACGCAGTATTTT
v_gene: TRBV6-1; abundance: NA; d_gene: TRBD2; j_gene: TRBJ2-1; CDR3aa: CASSERSSGAYNEQFF; CDR3nt: TGTGCCAGCAGTGAACGGAGTAGCGGGGCCTACAATGAGCAGTTCTTC
v_gene: TRBV6-6; abundance: NA; d_gene: NA; j_gene: TRBJ2-7; CDR3aa: CASSYLVVMSSYEQYF; CDR3nt: TGTGCCAGCAGTTACCTGGTCGTGATGAGCTCCTACGAGCAGTACTTC
v_gene: TRBV7-8; abundance: NA; d_gene: TRBD1; j_gene: TRBJ1-4; CDR3aa: CASSSKRQGEGGGKLFF; CDR3nt: TGTGCCAGCAGCTCCAAACGACAGGGGGAGGGAGGTGGGAAACTGTTTTTT
v_gene: TRBV21-1; abundance: NA; d_gene: NA; j_gene: TRBJ2-1; CDR3aa: CASILQTGVPYNEQFF; CDR3nt: TGTGCCAGCATCTTACAAACAGGGGTCCCCTACAATGAGCAGTTCTTC
v_gene: TRBV6-6; abundance: NA; d_gene: TRBD1; j_gene: TRBJ2-7; CDR3aa: CASSYSKQGAGYEQYF; CDR3nt: TGTGCCAGCAGTTACTCGAAGCAGGGGGCAGGGTACGAGCAGTACTTC
v_gene: TRBV28; abundance: NA; d_gene: NA; j_gene: TRBJ1-1; CDR3aa: CASRGGAMNTEAFF; CDR3nt: TGTGCCAGCAGAGGGGGAGCCATGAACACTGAAGCTTTCTTT
v_gene: TRBV5-1; abundance: NA; d_gene: TRBD2; j_gene: TRBJ2-5; CDR3aa: CASTLSAGDGSTQYF; CDR3nt: TGCGCCAGCACTCTAAGCGCGGGGGATGGGTCTACCCAGTACTTC
v_gene: TRBV28; abundance: NA; d_gene: TRBD1; j_gene: TRBJ2-7; CDR3aa: CASRVAGQGPRGIGEQYF; CDR3nt: TGTGCCAGCAGGGTCGCCGGACAGGGGCCGCGGGGTATCGGCGAGCAGTACTTC
v_gene: TRBV7-3; abundance: NA; d_gene: TRBD2; j_gene: TRBJ2-1; CDR3aa: CASSSTGTRKNEQFF; CDR3nt: TGTGCCAGCAGCTCCACCGGGACTAGGAAGAATGAGCAGTTCTTC
v_gene: TRBV7-9; abundance: few; d_gene: TRBD2; j_gene: TRBJ2-7; CDR3aa: CASSTSGLVEQYF; CDR3nt: TGTGCCAGCAGCACTAGCGGTTTAGTAGAGCAGTACTTC
v_gene: TRBV2; abundance: NA; d_gene: TRBD2; j_gene: TRBJ2-5; CDR3aa: CASSETAGGPRKTQYF; CDR3nt: TGTGCCAGCAGTGAAACAGCGGGAGGGCCAAGGAAGACCCAGTACTTC
v_gene: TRBV1; abundance: NA; d_gene: NA; j_gene: TRBJ2-2; CDR3aa: CTSSQDLGGADTGELFF; CDR3nt: TGCACCAGCAGCCAAGATCTTGGGGGGGCGGACACCGGGGAGCTGTTTTTT
v_gene: TRBV28; abundance: once; d_gene: NA; j_gene: TRBJ2-4; CDR3aa: CASSPGMRGGSDIQYF; CDR3nt: TGTGCCAGCAGCCCAGGGATGAGGGGGGGTAGCGACATTCAGTACTTC
v_gene: TRBV9; abundance: NA; d_gene: TRBD2; j_gene: TRBJ2-7; CDR3aa: CASSRGGAYEQYF; CDR3nt: TGTGCCAGCAGCCGGGGGGGGGCGTACGAGCAGTACTTC